The 5 T cell receptor beta chains given below trace back to one sample, sequenced in a study of vaccination effects on CD4 cells after COVID-19. Expansion of antigen-specific CD4+ T cells with viral peptide pools was carried out by the ViraFEST assay before sequencing. CD4+ T cells were isolated after 10 days of culture. Each person got two doses of an mRNA SARS-CoV-2 vaccine, BNT162b2 or mRNA-1273. Data came from immunoSEQ multiplex PCR; TCRdb stores just in-frame clones and leaves some out. The sample yields about 59,000 clones, approximately 78% seen once. The antigens for these receptors are not known. The sequenced sample was CD4+ T cells from PBMCs cultured with HCoV-OC43 spike peptides, obtained after COVID-19 vaccination. Documented subset: HCoV-OC43 spike overlapping peptide pool stimulation. The receptors were gathered from a human donor who received a COVID-19 vaccine.

V is TRBV7-9 and J is TRBJ2-5; 7 bases line up with TRBD2. CDR1 is SEHNR and CDR2 is FQNEAQ in the germline V gene (reference sequence). This CDR3 contains 16 residues. Trimming cost V 5 bases and J 1 base; bases outside gene matches: 10. CDR3: CASSPSIGGTQETQYF. The CDR3 nucleotides are TGTGCCAGCAGCCCAAGTATCGGGGGGACCCAAGAGACCCAGTACTTC.

The chain has TRBV19 and TRBJ1-2, with 7 bases fitting TRBD1. This CDR3 spans 16 amino acids. V gave up 6 bases and J gave up 8 bases; unmatched junction bases: 18. Germline CDR1 reads LNHDA; CDR2 reads SQIVND (reference sequence). The CDR3 region has the DNA TGTGCCAGTAGCAAACCGGGACAGACATACTTCGGGGGCTACACCTTC. Translation: CASSKPGQTYFGGYTF.

The chain uses TRBV4-1 and TRBJ2-6; maybe TRBD1 (6 bases). The CDR3 is 18 amino acids. Per the germline V gene, CDR1 is MGHRA and CDR2 is YSYEKL. The V gene lost 4 bases and the J gene lost 0 bases, with 16 bases spanning the gap. CDR3 sequence reads: CASSLLDRPHSGANVLTF. The CDR3 coding sequence is TGCGCCAGCAGCCTCCTCGACAGGCCCCACTCTGGGGCCAACGTCCTGACTTTC.

This clone was detected only a few times. The chain has TRBV7-9 and TRBJ1-5; 8 nucleotides align to TRBD1. The CDR3 spans 16 residues. Germline-derived CDR1 and CDR2 are SEHNR and FQNEAQ (reference sequence). After removal of 4 bases from V and 3 bases from J, the junction contained 8 bases not matched to a gene. DNA for the CDR3: TGTGCCAGCAGCTCGGGGGACAGGATAACCAATCAGCCCCAGCATTTT. Protein product: CASSSGDRITNQPQHF.

This clone was found a few times. The CDR3 coding sequence is TGTGCCAGCACCTCGGGGACAGCTGGCAATCAGCCCCAGCATTTT. Translated: CASTSGTAGNQPQHF. The chain links TRBV2 to TRBJ1-5; 7 positions match TRBD1. From germline, CDR1 is SNHLY and CDR2 FYNNEI. V trimming: 7 bases; J trimming: 2 bases; junction bases outside the gene matches: 8. This CDR3 region has 15 residues.